The 3 T cell receptor beta chains reported below all come from one sample, sequenced in a study of cytomegalovirus exposure and HLA in healthy donors. PCR primers comprised 60 Vbeta and 13 Jbeta primers. Some clones are missing from TCRdb's copy, which holds only in-frame ones; the method was immunoSEQ multiplex PCR. The sample includes more than 80,000 clones, under 85% of them seen just once. Sequencing was done on a sample of PBMCs. These receptors were collected from a female donor in good health and CMV-seropositive.

The genes are TRBV4-2 and TRBJ2-5, with a weak D call TRBD2 (6 bases). The CDR3 is 14 amino acids. CDR1 and CDR2 (germline): LGHNA, YNFKEQ. V lost 3 bases, J lost 5 bases, and 13 bases lay in between. Here the CDR3 reads CASSQMEGRETQYF. DNA of the CDR3: TGTGCCAGCAGCCAGATGGAGGGCCGGGAGACCCAGTACTTC.

This clone showed up just a few times. This chain uses TRBV7-3 with TRBJ1-2, with a weak D call TRBD1 (5 bases). CDR3 length: 15 residues. With 2 bases removed from V and 4 bases from J, the gap between germline ends came to 14 bases. Per the germline V gene, CDR1 is SGHTA and CDR2 is FQGTGA. CDR3 residues: CASSLSPGNSYGYTF. In DNA form, the CDR3 reads TGTGCCAGCAGCTTATCCCCAGGGAATAGCTATGGCTACACCTTC.

This clone was found a few times. The J gene is TRBJ1-5, the V gene TRBV11-2; D ambiguous. Germline CDR1 is SGHAT and CDR2 is FQNNGV. V dropped 5 bases and J dropped 5 bases, with 10 bases sitting between them. The CDR3 length is 13 residues. For the CDR3, the DNA is TGTGCCAGCAGCCCCGGAGTGGATCAGCCCCAGCATTTT. It is translated as CASSPGVDQPQHF. Combining the CDR3 with reference TRBV11-2 and TRBJ1-5 gives the whole variable domain EAGVAQSPRYKIIEKRQSVAFWCNPISGHATLYWYQQILGQGPKLLIQFQNNGVVDDSQLPKDRFSAERLKGVDSTLKIQPAKLEDSAVYLCASSPGVDQPQHFGDGTRLSIL.